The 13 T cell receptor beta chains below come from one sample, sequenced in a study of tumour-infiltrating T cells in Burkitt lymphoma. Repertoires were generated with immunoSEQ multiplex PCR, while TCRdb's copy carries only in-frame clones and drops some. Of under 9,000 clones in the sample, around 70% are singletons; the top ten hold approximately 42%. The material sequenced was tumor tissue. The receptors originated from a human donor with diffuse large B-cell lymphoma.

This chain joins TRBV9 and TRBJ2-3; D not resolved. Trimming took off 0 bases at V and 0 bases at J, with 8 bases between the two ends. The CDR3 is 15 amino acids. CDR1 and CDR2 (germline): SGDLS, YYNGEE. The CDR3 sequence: CASSVESPSTDTQYF. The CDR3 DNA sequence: TGTGCCAGCAGCGTAGAGTCTCCTAGCACAGATACGCAGTATTTT.

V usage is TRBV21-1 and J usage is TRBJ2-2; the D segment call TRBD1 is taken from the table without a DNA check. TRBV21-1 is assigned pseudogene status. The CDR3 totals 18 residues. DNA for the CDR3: TGTGCCAGCCCACACAAGGGGGGTAGGACAGGGCTCACCGGGGAGCTGTTTTTT. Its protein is CASPHKGGRTGLTGELFF.

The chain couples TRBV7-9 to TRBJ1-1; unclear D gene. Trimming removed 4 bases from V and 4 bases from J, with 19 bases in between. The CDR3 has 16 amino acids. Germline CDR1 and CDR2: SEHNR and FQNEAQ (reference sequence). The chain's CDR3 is CASSSRWRGVATEAFF. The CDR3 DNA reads TGTGCCAGCAGCTCCCGGTGGCGGGGAGTCGCCACTGAAGCTTTCTTT.

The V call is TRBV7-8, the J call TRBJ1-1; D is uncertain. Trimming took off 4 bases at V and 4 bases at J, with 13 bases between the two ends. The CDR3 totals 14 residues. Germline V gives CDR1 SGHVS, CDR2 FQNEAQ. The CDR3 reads CASSSPWEGTEAFF. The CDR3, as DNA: TGTGCCAGCAGCTCCCCCTGGGAGGGCACTGAAGCTTTCTTT.

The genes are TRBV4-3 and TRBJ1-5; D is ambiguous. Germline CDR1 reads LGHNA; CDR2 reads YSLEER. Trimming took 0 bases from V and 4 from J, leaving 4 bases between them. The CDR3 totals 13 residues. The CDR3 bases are TGCGCCAGCAGCCAAGATTGGAATCAGCCCCAGCATTTT. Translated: CASSQDWNQPQHF.

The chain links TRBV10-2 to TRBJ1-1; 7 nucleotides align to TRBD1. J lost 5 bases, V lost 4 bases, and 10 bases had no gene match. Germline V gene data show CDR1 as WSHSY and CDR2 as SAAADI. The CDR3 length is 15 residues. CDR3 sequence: CASSVDRVRSTEAFF. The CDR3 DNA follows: TGCGCCAGCAGTGTCGACAGGGTGCGGAGTACTGAAGCTTTCTTT.

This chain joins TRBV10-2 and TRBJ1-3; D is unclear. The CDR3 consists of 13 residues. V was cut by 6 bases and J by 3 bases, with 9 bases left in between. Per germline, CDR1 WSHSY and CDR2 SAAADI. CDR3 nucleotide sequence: TGCGCCAGCAGGGAAAGGAGTGGAAACACCATATATTTT. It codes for CASRERSGNTIYF.

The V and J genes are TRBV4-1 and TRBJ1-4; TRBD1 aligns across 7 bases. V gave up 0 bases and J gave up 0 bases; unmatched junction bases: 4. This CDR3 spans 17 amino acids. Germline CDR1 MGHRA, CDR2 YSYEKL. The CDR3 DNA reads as TGCGCCAGCAGCCAAGACAGGGGGGTAGCAACTAATGAAAAACTGTTTTTT. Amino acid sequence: CASSQDRGVATNEKLFF.

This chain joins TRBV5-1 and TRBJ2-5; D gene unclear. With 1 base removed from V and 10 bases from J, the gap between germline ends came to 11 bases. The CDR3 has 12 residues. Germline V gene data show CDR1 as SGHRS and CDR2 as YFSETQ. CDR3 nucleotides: TGCGCCAGCAGCTTGAATTTTGGGGACCAGTACTTC. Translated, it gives CASSLNFGDQYF.

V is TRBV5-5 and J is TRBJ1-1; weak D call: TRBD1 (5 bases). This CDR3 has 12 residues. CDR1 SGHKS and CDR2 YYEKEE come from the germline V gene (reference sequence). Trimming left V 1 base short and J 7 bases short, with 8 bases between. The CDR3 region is CASSLSGYEAFF. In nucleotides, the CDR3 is TGTGCCAGCAGCTTGTCAGGGTATGAAGCTTTCTTT.

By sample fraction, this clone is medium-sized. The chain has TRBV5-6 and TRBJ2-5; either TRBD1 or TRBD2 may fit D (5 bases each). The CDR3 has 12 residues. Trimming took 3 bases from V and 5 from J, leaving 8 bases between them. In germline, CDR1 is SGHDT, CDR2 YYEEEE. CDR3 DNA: TGTGCCAGCAGCTCGGGACGGGAGACCCAGTACTTC. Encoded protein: CASSSGRETQYF.

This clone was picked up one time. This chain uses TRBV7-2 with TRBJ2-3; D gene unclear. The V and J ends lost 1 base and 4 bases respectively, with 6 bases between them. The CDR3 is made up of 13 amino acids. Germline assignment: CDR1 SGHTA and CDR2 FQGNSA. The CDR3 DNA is TGTGCCAGCAGCTTAGGGGCAGCAGATACGCAGTATTTT. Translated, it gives CASSLGAADTQYF.

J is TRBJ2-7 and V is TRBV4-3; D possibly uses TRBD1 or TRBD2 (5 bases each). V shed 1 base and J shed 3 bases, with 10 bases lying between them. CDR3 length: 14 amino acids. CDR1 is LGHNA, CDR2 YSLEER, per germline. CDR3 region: CASSQVRGDYEQYF. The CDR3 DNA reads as TGCGCCAGCAGCCAAGTTAGAGGGGACTACGAGCAGTACTTC.